The clone carrying this T cell receptor (beta chain) was observed at least ten times. Its antigen is undetermined. This sample was taken from a study of T cell repertoires in cytomegalovirus infection. Study context: TCR beta signatures that were public indicated CMV infection and matching HLA type.

TCRdb analysed the reads with MiXCR anew, one entry per CDR3 protein. This repertoire shows 100,000 to 150,000 distinct CDR3 sequences, approximately 9.2% found once; its top ten account for over 9.5%. Germline V gives CDR1 SGHTA, CDR2 FQGNSA. The CDR3 totals 15 residues. Losses at the gene ends were 5 bases for V and 5 bases for J; bases not matched to a gene: 5. Study-level points and caveats: The ex vivo response was dominated by HLA-C-restricted CMV-specific TCR beta clonotypes. Public TCR beta family frequency separated CMV-and-HLA carriers, including in an independent cohort.

The receptor was isolated from a human donor in good health (CMV status not recorded). Some clones in this sample may be carry-over from other donors' samples. V gene TRBV7-2 combines with J gene TRBJ2-2; TRBD2 matches 10 bases. The material sequenced was PBMCs. CDR3 loop: CASSKTSGATGELFF. The CDR3 DNA follows: TGTGCCAGCAGCAAAACTAGCGGGGCTACCGGGGAGCTGTTTTTT.